The source of this TCR beta chain is a study of blood T cell repertoires in COVID-19. Study background: T cells, B-cell-depleted T cells, or PBMCs provided the cDNA or gDNA that served as material.

This table comes from immunoSEQ multiplex PCR, and its TCRdb copy is limited to in-frame clones, with some not included. The sample yields over 45,000 clones, more than 85% seen once. The length of the CDR3 is 17 residues. After removal of 0 bases from V and 5 bases from J, the junction contained 9 bases not matched to a gene. The germline V gene has CDR1 LGHDT and CDR2 YNNKEL (reference sequence). The chain combines TRBV3-1 (or the pseudogene TRBV3-2) with TRBJ2-1; 8 nucleotides line up with TRBD1. This receptor was taken from a man older than 75 in a cohort sampled during active COVID-19. Source material: peripheral blood. The CDR3 region is CASSQDPTDRENNEQFF. CDR3 nucleotide sequence: TGTGCCAGCAGCCAAGACCCGACGGACAGGGAGAACAATGAGCAGTTCTTC.